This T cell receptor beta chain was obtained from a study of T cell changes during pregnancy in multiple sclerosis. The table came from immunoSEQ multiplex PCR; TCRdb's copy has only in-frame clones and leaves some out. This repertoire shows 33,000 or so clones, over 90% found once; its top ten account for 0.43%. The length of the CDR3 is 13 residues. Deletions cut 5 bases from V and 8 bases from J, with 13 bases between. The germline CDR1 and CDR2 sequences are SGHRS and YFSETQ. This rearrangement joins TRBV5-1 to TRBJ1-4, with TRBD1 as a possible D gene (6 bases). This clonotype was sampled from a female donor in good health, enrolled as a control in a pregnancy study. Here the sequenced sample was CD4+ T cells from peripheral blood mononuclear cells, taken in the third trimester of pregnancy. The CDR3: CASRGAGGEKLFF. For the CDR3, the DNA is TGCGCCAGCAGGGGGGCTGGCGGAGAAAAACTGTTTTTT.